What follows is one T cell receptor (beta chain) and its context. Its specificity is unknown. The PCR made use of 60 Vbeta and 13 Jbeta primers. Clones were sequenced by immunoSEQ multiplex PCR, and TCRdb holds only the in-frame ones, with some missing. The sample yields about 180,000 clones, 65% to 90% seen once. This specimen comes from a study of cytomegalovirus exposure and HLA in healthy donors. This CDR3 region has 14 residues. Trimming pared 5 bases from V and 6 bases from J, leaving 16 bases between. From germline, CDR1 is SGHAT and CDR2 FQNNGV. General study points: In all likelihood, a cluster of highly shared sequence variants was a sequencing artifact. As a later analysis showed, a missense DCLRE1C variant was linked to trimming of TCR beta V- and J-genes. Evidence from a later analysis indicated that most CMV-associated TCR beta chains looked HLA-restricted.

This TCR came from a girl aged 2 to 9 in good health and CMV-seropositive. The rearrangement links TRBV11-2 to TRBJ1-1, with D perhaps TRBD1 (5 bases). The sample comprised PBMCs. CDR3 nucleotides: TGTGCCAGCAGCAACATTAATAAGGGGCCTGAAGCTTTCTTT. This codes for CASSNINKGPEAFF.